The text below deals with one T cell receptor beta chain. These data originate in a study of blood T cell repertoires in COVID-19. Looking at the study overall: Spain, Italy and the United States supplied samples that represented acute and convalescent COVID-19. T cells, B-cell-depleted T cells, or PBMCs supplied cDNA or gDNA.

TCRdb's copy holds only in-frame clones and misses some; the assay was immunoSEQ multiplex PCR. Counted here are 250,000 to 350,000 clones, around 90% occurring once; the ten biggest clones make up about 2.3%. V dropped 2 bases and J dropped 2 bases, with 11 bases sitting between them. The CDR3 is made up of 14 amino acids. Germline assignment: CDR1 SGHTS and CDR2 YDEGEE. This sequence originates from a man between 18 and 35 years old with active or convalescent COVID-19. Sequenced input: peripheral blood. The chain combines TRBV5-8 with TRBJ2-7; D may be TRBD1 (5 bases). The CDR3 region is CASSFSDTTYEQYF. CDR3 nucleotides: TGTGCCAGCAGCTTTTCGGACACCACCTACGAGCAGTACTTC.